This T cell receptor (beta chain) derives from a study of regulatory T cells in long-lasting Graves disease. Broader study findings: Relative to newly diagnosed Graves' patients, persistent ones had lower TCR diversity.

The CDR3 length is 12 residues. CDR1 SEHNR and CDR2 FQNEAQ come from the germline V gene (reference sequence). Trimming took 5 bases from V and 11 from J, leaving 15 bases between them. As concerns this clonotype: What it binds is not known.

Time point in this sample: newly diagnosed GD, antithyroid drugs for less than 3 months. Extracted PBMC RNA gave rise to the TCR library. Graves' disease diagnoses followed American Thyroid Association guidelines. Both iRepertoire HTBI primers and Arm-PCR of CDR3 regions were used to build the TCR beta libraries. One entry per CDR3 protein, called by TCRdb with MiXCR from the multiplex PCR reads. The sample lists around 330,000 distinct CDR3 sequences; about 18% were seen once. The chain employs TRBV7-9 and TRBJ1-1, with no clear D. The source was peripheral blood mononuclear cells (PBMCs), collected at new diagnosis, from a patient treated with antithyroid drugs. The source is a female donor with Graves disease. The CDR3 bases are TGTGCCAGCAGCAAAGAGGAGGCGCCGGCTTTCTTT. This translates into CASSKEEAPAFF.